These 23 T cell receptor beta chains came from one sample sequenced in a study of T cell responses to AZD1222 COVID-19 vaccine. Data came from immunoSEQ multiplex PCR; TCRdb stores just in-frame clones and leaves some out. Of about 130,000 clones in the sample, approximately 91% were seen once. The source was peripheral blood, collected 28 days after the second AZD1222 dose. These receptors all stem from an adult who received the AZD1222 COVID-19 vaccine.

The chain uses TRBV19 and TRBJ2-1; D not resolved. The CDR3 consists of 15 residues. Germline CDR1 and CDR2: LNHDA and SQIVND (reference sequence). Trimming removed 1 base from V and 10 bases from J, with 17 bases in between. This CDR3 reads CASSIGTSPGSEQFF. The CDR3 DNA is TGTGCCAGTAGTATAGGTACCAGTCCTGGTTCAGAGCAGTTCTTC.

The chain couples TRBV7-6 to TRBJ1-4, with D perhaps TRBD1 (6 bases). The CDR3 sequence is 14 residues long. CDR1 is SGHVS and CDR2 is FNYEAQ in the germline V gene. The V end lost 5 bases, the J end lost 8 bases, and 15 bases lay between the germline ends. The DNA of the CDR3 is TGTGCCAGCAGCCTTACAGGGCGGCAGGAAAAACTGTTTTTT. This gives the protein CASSLTGRQEKLFF.

In this sample, this clone turned up once. V and J are TRBV9 and TRBJ2-3, with 7 bases lining up with TRBD1. CDR3 length: 17 residues. CDR1 and CDR2 (germline): SGDLS, YYNGEE. J lost 6 bases, V lost 3 bases, and 16 bases had no gene match. For the CDR3, the DNA is TGTGCCAGCAGCGCCCGGGACAGTACATTCCTCCGGGATACGCAGTATTTT. This gives the protein CASSARDSTFLRDTQYF.

V gene TRBV5-4 combines with J gene TRBJ2-1, with 9 bases identical to TRBD1. The J segment lost 4 bases and the V segment lost 0 bases, leaving 2 bases of the junction unmatched. This CDR3 spans 15 amino acids. CDR1 and CDR2 (germline): SGHNT, YYREEE (reference sequence). CDR3 in amino acids: CASSLGQGDYNEQFF. CDR3 nucleotide sequence: TGTGCCAGCAGCTTGGGACAGGGGGATTACAATGAGCAGTTCTTC.

The gene calls are TRBV3-1 (or the pseudogene TRBV3-2) and TRBJ1-1; tentative D call: TRBD1 (5 bases). Deletions cut 5 bases from V and 1 base from J, with 14 bases between. The CDR3 is 15 amino acids. CDR1 LGHDT and CDR2 YNNKEL come from the germline V gene (reference sequence). The CDR3: CASSTLAQGNTEAFF. In DNA, the CDR3 is TGTGCCAGCAGCACCCTGGCGCAGGGGAACACTGAAGCTTTCTTT.

The V call is TRBV2, the J call TRBJ1-5; 9 nucleotides align to TRBD1. The CDR3 sequence is 14 residues long. The germline V gene has CDR1 SNHLY and CDR2 FYNNEI. The V segment lost 3 bases and the J segment 6 bases; nucleotides outside the gene matches: 3. The chain's CDR3 is CASSELTGGQPQHF. The CDR3 region has the DNA TGTGCCAGCAGTGAGCTGACAGGGGGTCAGCCCCAGCATTTT.

In this sample, this clone turned up once. V gene TRBV6-6 combines with J gene TRBJ2-7; TRBD2 agrees at 7 bases. The CDR3 sequence is 15 residues long. V was pared by 4 bases and J by 1 base, with 7 bases of the junction left unmatched. Germline CDR1 and CDR2: MNHNY and SVGAGI (reference sequence). The CDR3 sequence is CASSFAAGSSYEQYF. The CDR3 DNA reads TGTGCCAGCAGTTTCGCAGCGGGATCATCCTACGAGCAGTACTTC.

The V call is TRBV9, the J call TRBJ2-4; possibly TRBD1 for D (5 bases). Trimming removed 0 bases at V and 4 bases at J, with 8 bases between. The CDR3 is 14 residues long. Germline values: CDR1 SGDLS, CDR2 YYNGEE. CDR3 amino acids: CASSVDSGKNIQYF. CDR3 sequence (DNA): TGTGCCAGCAGCGTAGATTCAGGGAAAAACATTCAGTACTTC.

As concerns this clone: The junction shows a germline mismatch at one end, possibly a read error. The J gene is TRBJ2-1, the V gene TRBV3-1 (or the pseudogene TRBV3-2); 11 nucleotides agree with TRBD1. CDR1 is LGHDT and CDR2 is YNNKEL in the germline V gene (reference sequence). CDR3 length: 14 amino acids. CDR3 DNA sequence: TGTGCCAGCAGACAAGGACAGGGGGCCAATGAGCAGTTCTTC. Amino acids: CASRQGQGANEQFF.

This CDR3 reads CASRLRSLTRQPQHF. CDR3 DNA sequence: TGTGCCAGCAGATTACGATCCCTTACGCGTCAGCCCCAGCATTTT. This rearrangement joins TRBV28 to TRBJ1-5; D remains ambiguous. V was trimmed by 6 bases and J by 6 bases, leaving 18 bases between them. The CDR3 runs 15 residues. Germline assignment: CDR1 MDHEN and CDR2 SYDVKM.

This clone was observed a single time. The rearrangement joins TRBV5-1 to TRBJ1-3; unclear D gene. The CDR3 spans 14 residues. V was pared by 0 bases and J by 3 bases, with 7 bases between. In germline, CDR1 is SGHRS, CDR2 YFSETQ. CDR3 region: CASSLEGNGNTIYF. The DNA for the CDR3 is TGCGCCAGCAGCTTGGAAGGAAATGGAAACACCATATATTTT.

This clone occurred once. This rearrangement joins TRBV6-5 to TRBJ1-1; 8 nucleotides agree with TRBD1. The germline CDR1 and CDR2 sequences are MNHEY and SVGAGI. The CDR3 runs to 15 residues. V trimming: 4 bases; J trimming: 5 bases; junction bases outside the gene matches: 9. CDR3 DNA: TGTGCCAGCAGTTCTGGGACAGGCGGGGGAACTGAAGCTTTCTTT. It specifies CASSSGTGGGTEAFF.

J is TRBJ2-1 and V is TRBV7-2, with 10 bases lining up with TRBD2. J gave up 6 bases and V 4 bases, and 6 bases lay outside the gene matches. This CDR3 comprises 15 residues. The germline gives CDR1 SGHTA, CDR2 FQGNSA. The CDR3 region is CASSSGLARSNEQFF. The CDR3 DNA sequence: TGTGCCAGCAGCTCGGGACTAGCGAGGAGCAATGAGCAGTTCTTC.

The chain combines TRBV7-8 with TRBJ2-2, with 10 bases identical to TRBD2. V lost 2 bases to trimming and J lost 4 bases; unmatched junction nucleotides: 1. The CDR3 spans 15 residues. The germline V gene encodes CDR1 SGHVS and CDR2 FQNEAQ. The CDR3 DNA is TGTGCCAGCAGCTTACTAGCGGGAGTCACCGGGGAGCTGTTTTTT. Encoded protein: CASSLLAGVTGELFF.

The chain joins TRBV19 to TRBJ1-1; D may be TRBD1 (5 bases). This CDR3 spans 12 amino acids. In germline, CDR1 is LNHDA, CDR2 SQIVND (reference sequence). V dropped 3 bases and J dropped 9 bases, with 11 bases sitting between them. CDR3 in DNA: TGTGCCAGTAGTATTAGTTGGGACCAAGCTTTCTTT. Residues: CASSISWDQAFF.

The genes are TRBV6-5 and TRBJ2-2; D is uncertain. CDR1 MNHEY and CDR2 SVGAGI come from the germline V gene. Between the trimmed V and J ends, which lost 2 bases and 5 bases, there was a span of 15 bases. There are 16 residues in the CDR3. CDR3 sequence (DNA): TGTGCCAGCAGTTACAGCTCCTACTCGATAACCGGGGAGCTGTTTTTT. This gives the protein CASSYSSYSITGELFF.

This clone is a singleton in its sample. This chain uses TRBV19 with TRBJ2-7, with 7 nucleotides matching TRBD1. CDR3 length equals 15 residues. Per the germline V gene, CDR1 is LNHDA and CDR2 is SQIVND (reference sequence). The junction had 5 bases not matched to a gene; V was cut back by 0 bases and J by 3 bases. The CDR3 DNA is TGTGCCAGTAGTATAGATGGGACAGAACGCTACGAGCAGTACTTC. Translated, it gives CASSIDGTERYEQYF.

This sequence joins TRBV9 and TRBJ2-5; TRBD2 agrees at 8 bases. The CDR3 is made up of 18 amino acids. Trimming cost V 1 base and J 5 bases; bases outside gene matches: 16. Germline values: CDR1 SGDLS, CDR2 YYNGEE. This CDR3 is CASSVSTHGAGGLETQYF. CDR3 sequence (DNA): TGTGCCAGCAGCGTATCAACCCACGGCGCGGGAGGTTTGGAGACCCAGTACTTC.

This clone has just one count. J is TRBJ2-2 and V is TRBV18; TRBD2 matches 11 bases. CDR1 and CDR2 from the germline V gene are KGHSH and LQKENI. V was clipped by 3 bases and J by 0 bases; unmatched bases: 21. This CDR3 is 23 amino acids long. The CDR3 reads CASSPTIRLLAGVTIANTGELFF. CDR3 coding DNA: TGTGCCAGCTCACCGACTATTCGACTACTAGCGGGAGTTACAATCGCGAACACCGGGGAGCTGTTTTTT.

The chain has TRBV28 and TRBJ2-7, with D possibly being TRBD1 or TRBD2 (5 bases each). The CDR3 is 16 amino acids. V lost 5 bases and J lost 7, with 24 bases in between. Germline V gene data show CDR1 as MDHEN and CDR2 as SYDVKM. CDR3 nucleotide sequence: TGTGCCAGCAGTGATCCCTCAGGGACCTCGGGTGGAGAGCAGTACTTC. It specifies CASSDPSGTSGGEQYF.

The J gene is TRBJ1-6, the V gene TRBV5-1; tentatively, D is TRBD1 (5 bases). This CDR3 contains 14 residues. The germline V and J ends were trimmed by 4 bases and 8 bases, with 13 bases remaining between them. Germline V gives CDR1 SGHRS, CDR2 YFSETQ. The CDR3 DNA follows: TGCGCCAGCAGCGCTGAGGGGCGGGATTCACCCCTCCACTTT. This translates into CASSAEGRDSPLHF.

This clone showed up just once. The genes are TRBV24-1 and TRBJ2-1; D not certain. Germline CDR1 KGHDR, CDR2 SFDVKD. This CDR3 is 15 amino acids long. The V end lost 0 bases, the J end lost 1 base, and 6 bases lay between the germline ends. CDR3: CATSDLDGSYNEQFF. The CDR3 DNA sequence: TGTGCCACCAGTGATTTGGACGGTTCCTACAATGAGCAGTTCTTC.

The chain has TRBV28 and TRBJ1-6; 12 bases fit TRBD1. V dropped 4 bases and J dropped 6; count of bases not matched to a gene: 7. The CDR3 length is 17 residues. In germline, CDR1 is MDHEN, CDR2 SYDVKM. The CDR3 nucleotides are TGTGCCAGCAGTTCACCCGGGACAGGGGGCTCTAATTCACCCCTCCACTTT. Translation gives CASSSPGTGGSNSPLHF.